This record covers a single TCR beta chain. The antigen is unknown. This sample is drawn from a study of identifying expanded T cells in peripheral blood. Findings and limits, study-wide: Roughly two-week clone count variance significantly increased as total template count grew. Technical replicates showed 0.9 to 1.5 changed clones; around two weeks around 15; four weeks 19.

During the collection period, no donor immune events like infections were recorded. Libraries were prepared by immunoSEQ multiplex PCR; TCRdb keeps only in-frame clonotypes and omits some of them. The sample records some 90,000 clones, approximately 84% being singletons. Between the trimmed V and J ends, which lost 1 base and 11 bases, there was a span of 15 bases. This CDR3 contains 15 residues. Germline-derived CDR1 and CDR2 are SGHAT and FQNNGV. This clonotype was sampled from a person aged 18 to 75 in good health. This chain joins TRBV11-2 and TRBJ1-6, with D tentatively TRBD1 (6 bases). The sample comprised blood. CDR3 amino acids: CASSLGPGEITPLHF. The CDR3 DNA reads as TGTGCCAGCAGCTTAGGTCCAGGGGAAATAACACCCCTCCACTTT.